This TCR beta chain was identified during a study of T cell repertoires in cytomegalovirus infection. Germline loops: CDR1 PRHDT, CDR2 FYEKMQ (reference sequence). The CDR3 length is 15 residues. V shed 3 bases, J shed 7 bases, and the junction held 6 bases outside the gene matches. TCRdb reanalysed the reads using MiXCR and keeps one entry per CDR3 protein. The sample comprises 40,000 to 60,000 distinct CDR3 sequences, 20% to 25% of which are singletons, and around nine tenths rests with the top ten. This clonotype turned up a few times. Its specificity is not known. This chain connects TRBV13 to TRBJ2-1; 10 nucleotides match TRBD2. The sequencing here drew on CD8+ T cells from cultured PBMCs, taken from culture after CMV antigen stimulation. The sequence derives from a human donor in good health (CMV status not recorded). Some clones in this sample may be carry-over from other donors' samples. The CDR3: CASSLSGRAANEQFF. In DNA, the CDR3 is TGTGCCAGCAGCTTGAGCGGGAGGGCCGCGAATGAGCAGTTCTTC.